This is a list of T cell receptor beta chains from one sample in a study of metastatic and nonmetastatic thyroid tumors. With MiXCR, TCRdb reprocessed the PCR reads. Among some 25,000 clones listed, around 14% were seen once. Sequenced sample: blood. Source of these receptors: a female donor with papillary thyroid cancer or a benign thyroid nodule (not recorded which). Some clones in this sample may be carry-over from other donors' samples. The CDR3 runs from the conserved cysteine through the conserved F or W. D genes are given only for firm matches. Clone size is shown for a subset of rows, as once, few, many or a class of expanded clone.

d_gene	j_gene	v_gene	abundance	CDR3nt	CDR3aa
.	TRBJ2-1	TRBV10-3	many	TGTGCCATCAGTGTCGGCGGGGCCTACAATGAGCAGTTCTTC	CAISVGGAYNEQFF
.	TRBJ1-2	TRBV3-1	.	TGTGCCAGCAGCCACCGAAAGGCAGCCGCAACCTTC	CASSHRKAAATF
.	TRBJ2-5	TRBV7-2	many	TGTGCCAGCAGCTTAGCGCTTGGTTCGGAGACCCAGTACTTC	CASSLALGSETQYF
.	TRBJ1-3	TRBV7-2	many	TGTGCCAGCAGCTCGGTTGGAAACACCATATATTTT	CASSSVGNTIYF
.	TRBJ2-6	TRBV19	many	TGTGCCACCCAACAGGGGACTGGGGCCAGCGTCCTGACTTTC	CATQQGTGASVLTF
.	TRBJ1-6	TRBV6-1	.	TGTGCCAGCAGCCTCCGAATGAGACGGGGAAATTCACCCCTCCACTTT	CASSLRMRRGNSPLHF
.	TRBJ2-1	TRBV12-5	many	TGTGCTAGTGGTTATTCTTACAATGAGCAGTTCTTC	CASGYSYNEQFF
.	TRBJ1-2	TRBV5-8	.	TGTGCCAGCAGCCCGCCAGCATTTAACTATGGCTACACCTTC	CASSPPAFNYGYTF
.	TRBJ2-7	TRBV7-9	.	TGTGCCTGGAGCTTTGACCACTCCTACGAGCAGTACTTC	CAWSFDHSYEQYF
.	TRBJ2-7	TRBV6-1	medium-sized	TGTGCCAGCAGGGGGCAGGGCGACGAGCAGTACTTC	CASRGQGDEQYF
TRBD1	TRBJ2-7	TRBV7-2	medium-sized	TGTGCCAGCAGCTTACAGATTCAGGGACAGGCCTACGAGCAGTACTTC	CASSLQIQGQAYEQYF
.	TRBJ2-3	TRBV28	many	TGTGCCAGCAGTTTAGGGATGATACTGGATTTT	CASSLGMILDF
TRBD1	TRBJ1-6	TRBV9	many	TGTGCCAGCAGCGTAGAGGGGACAGGGGGGTCACCCCTCCACTTT	CASSVEGTGGSPLHF
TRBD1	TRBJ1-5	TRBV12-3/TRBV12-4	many	TGTGCCAGCAGTTTCCGGACAGGTTCTTATAGCAATCAGCCCCAGCATTTT	CASSFRTGSYSNQPQHF
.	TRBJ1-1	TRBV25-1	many	TGTGCCAGCAGGGGGGGAACAGGGTACGAAGCTTTCTTT	CASRGGTGYEAFF
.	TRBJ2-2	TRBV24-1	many	TGTGCCACCAGTGAGTCGGTGGGTGGCACCGGGGAGCTGTTTTTT	CATSESVGGTGELFF
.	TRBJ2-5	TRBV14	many	TGTGCCAGCAGCACCTGGGGGGTCGAGACCCAGTACTTC	CASSTWGVETQYF
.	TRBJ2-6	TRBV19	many	TGTGCCAGTAGTTTAAGGGGTGCTGGGGCCAACGTCCTGACTTTC	CASSLRGAGANVLTF
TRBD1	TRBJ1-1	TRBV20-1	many	TGCAGTGCTACCAGGACAGGCAACACTGAAGCTTTCTTT	CSATRTGNTEAFF
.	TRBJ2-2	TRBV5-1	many	TGCGCCAGCAGCTTGGCCGATTGGAACACCGGGGAGCTGTTTTTT	CASSLADWNTGELFF
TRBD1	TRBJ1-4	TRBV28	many	TGTGCCAGCAGTGAGGACAGGGCGGAGGGTAGTAGTTTT	CASSEDRAEGSSF
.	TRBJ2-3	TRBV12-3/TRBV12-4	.	TGTGCCAGCAGTCTTGGTACGGTTAGCACAGATACGCAGTATTTT	CASSLGTVSTDTQYF
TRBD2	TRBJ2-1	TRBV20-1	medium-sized	TGCAGTGCTAGAGATTCTACTAGCGGGAGACACTACAATGAGCAGTTCTTC	CSARDSTSGRHYNEQFF
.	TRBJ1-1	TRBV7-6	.	TGTGCCAGCAGCTCACCGGCGGGGGCCGGGTCTGAAGCTTTCTTT	CASSSPAGAGSEAFF
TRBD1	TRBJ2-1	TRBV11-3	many	TGTGCCAGCAGCTTTAGGGGGCAGGACAATGAGCAGTTCTTC	CASSFRGQDNEQFF
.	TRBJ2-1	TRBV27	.	TGTGCCAGCAGTGCTTCCATTATCCACAATGAGCAGTTCTTC	CASSASIIHNEQFF
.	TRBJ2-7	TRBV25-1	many	TGTGCCAGCAGTGAATCCAACAGAGCCGAGCAGTACTTC	CASSESNRAEQYF
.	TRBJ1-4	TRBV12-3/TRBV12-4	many	TGTGCCAGCAGGGTAGGGGCGGATATTAATGAAAAACTGTTTTTT	CASRVGADINEKLFF
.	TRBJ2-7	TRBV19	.	TGTGCCAGGGGATGGTGCAGGCACGAGCAGTACTTC	CARGWCRHEQYF
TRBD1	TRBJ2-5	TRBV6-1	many	TGTGCCAGCAGCCGCGGGACAGGGAAAGAGACCCAGTACTTC	CASSRGTGKETQYF
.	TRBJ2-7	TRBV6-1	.	TGTGCCAGCAGCGAGTCCACGTCCTACGAGCAGTACTTC	CASSESTSYEQYF
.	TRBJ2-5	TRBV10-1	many	TGCGCCAGCAGTGAGTCGACGGGAGAGACCCAGTACTTC	CASSESTGETQYF
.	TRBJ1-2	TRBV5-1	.	TGCGCCAGCAGCTTTGAGGGCCCTGATGGCTACACCTTC	CASSFEGPDGYTF
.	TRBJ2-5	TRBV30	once	TGTGCCTGGAACAGGCAGGGAGAGACCCAGTACTTC	CAWNRQGETQYF
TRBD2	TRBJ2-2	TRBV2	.	TGTGCCGCCGGGACTAGCGGTAGGGCTGCCGGGGAGCTGTTCTTT	CAAGTSGRAAGELFF
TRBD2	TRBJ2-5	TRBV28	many	TGTGCCAGCAGCAGGGGGACTAGCGGGACTCGTACCCAGTACTTC	CASSRGTSGTRTQYF
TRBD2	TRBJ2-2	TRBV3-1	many	TGTGCCAGCAGCCAATGGCTAGCGGGAGGGACCGGGGAGCTGTTTTTT	CASSQWLAGGTGELFF
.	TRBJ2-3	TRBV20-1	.	TGCAGTGCTAGGGGGCCAACCCCAATTATGCAGTATTTT	CSARGPTPIMQYF
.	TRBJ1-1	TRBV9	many	TGTGCCAGCAGCATCCAAGGGGAAGAGGGAACTGAAGCTTTCTTT	CASSIQGEEGTEAFF